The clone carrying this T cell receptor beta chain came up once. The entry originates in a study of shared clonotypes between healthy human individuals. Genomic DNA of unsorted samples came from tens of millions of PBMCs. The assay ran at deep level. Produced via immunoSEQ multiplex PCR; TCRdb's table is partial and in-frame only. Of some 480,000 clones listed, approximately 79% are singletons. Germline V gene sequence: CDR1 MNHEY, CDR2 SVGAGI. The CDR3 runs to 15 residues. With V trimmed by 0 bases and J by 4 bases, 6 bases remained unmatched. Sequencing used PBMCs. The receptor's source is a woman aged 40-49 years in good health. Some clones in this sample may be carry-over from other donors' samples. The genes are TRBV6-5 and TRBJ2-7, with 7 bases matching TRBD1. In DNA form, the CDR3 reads TGTGCCAGCAGTTACTCGGAGACAGGGTTATACGAGCAGTACTTC. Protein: CASSYSETGLYEQYF.